These T cell receptor beta chains were read from a single sample in a study of blood T cell repertoires in COVID-19. The method was immunoSEQ multiplex PCR; TCRdb's version includes in-frame clones alone and lacks a portion of them. The top ten hold 0.65% to 0.85% of the sample, which has approximately 210,000 clones, 88% seen once. The source material was peripheral blood. The receptors come from a man aged 40-55 years with acute or convalescent COVID-19. The CDR3 runs from the conserved cysteine through the conserved F or W. Each record gives: V gene, J gene, clone size, D gene, CDR3 DNA, CDR3 protein. D genes are given only for firm matches. For some rows the clone size is stated as once, few or many, or as a class when expanded; others skip it.

TRBV10-1	TRBJ2-7	NA	NA	TGCGCCAGCAGTGAGCCGGGTACCTACGAGCAGTACTTC	CASSEPGTYEQYF
TRBV10-1	TRBJ1-1	few	NA	TGCGCCAGCAGTGACTCTGGCAGGATGAAGTCAGGGACTGAAGCTTTCTTT	CASSDSGRMKSGTEAFF
TRBV9	TRBJ1-2	few	TRBD1	TGTGCCAGCAGCGTACCTGGTGGGACAGGGGGTTTCGGTGGCTACACCTTC	CASSVPGGTGGFGGYTF
TRBV28	TRBJ1-5	NA	NA	TGTGCCAGCAGGCAAGGACGGGGAACTTATACAGGCAATCAGCCCCAGCATTTT	CASRQGRGTYTGNQPQHF
TRBV5-1	TRBJ2-7	NA	NA	TGCGCCAGCAGCTTGGTGGCAGGGCCCCCATCCTACGAGCAGTACTTC	CASSLVAGPPSYEQYF
TRBV6-4	TRBJ1-5	NA	TRBD1	TGTGCCAGCAGTCCGACAGGGGTCAATCAGCCCCAGCATTTT	CASSPTGVNQPQHF
TRBV11-3	TRBJ2-7	NA	TRBD1	TGTGCCAGCAGCTTAGGGGGGGGACAGGGCGCCTACGAGCAGTACTTC	CASSLGGGQGAYEQYF
TRBV10-1	TRBJ2-3	NA	TRBD1	TGCGCCAGCAGTGACGGGCAGGGGGAGGATACGCAGTATTTT	CASSDGQGEDTQYF
TRBV7-8	TRBJ2-4	once	TRBD2	TGTGCCAGCAGCTTACAACTAGCGGGTCTAGCCAAAAACATTCAGTACTTC	CASSLQLAGLAKNIQYF
TRBV12-3/TRBV12-4	TRBJ2-5	once	TRBD2	TGTGCCAGCAGTTTTAGCGGGCAAGAGACCCAGTACTTC	CASSFSGQETQYF
TRBV7-8	TRBJ2-5	NA	TRBD2	TGTGCCAGCAACAGAGCGGGGGGGCCGGGAGAGACCCAGTACTTC	CASNRAGGPGETQYF
TRBV27	TRBJ1-5	NA	TRBD1	TGTGCCAGCAGTCCCCACAGGGGTAGCAATCAGCCCCAGCATTTT	CASSPHRGSNQPQHF
TRBV9	TRBJ2-2	NA	NA	TGTGCCAGCAGTACCCGCGGGACGGTTCTGACCGGGGAGCTGTTTTTT	CASSTRGTVLTGELFF
TRBV29-1	TRBJ1-3	NA	NA	TGCAGCGCCCTAGGGGGTGGGGTGAACTCTGGAAACACCATATATTTT	CSALGGGVNSGNTIYF
TRBV5-1	TRBJ2-7	once	NA	TGCGCCAGCAGCTCTCAGGTAGCGAGCTACGAGCAGTACTTC	CASSSQVASYEQYF
TRBV29-1	TRBJ2-7	NA	NA	TGCAGCGTTCCCAGGGCAGGGAACGAGCAGTACTTC	CSVPRAGNEQYF
TRBV11-2	TRBJ1-1	NA	TRBD1	TGTGCCAGCAGCATATTCCAGGGGGCGGGGAGTGAAGCTTTCTTT	CASSIFQGAGSEAFF
TRBV3-1/TRBV3-2	TRBJ2-3	NA	TRBD2	TGTGCCAGCAGCCGCCAACGGACTAGCGGGGTGTTACGCACAGATACGCAGTATTTT	CASSRQRTSGVLRTDTQYF
TRBV25-1	TRBJ2-2	once	TRBD1	TGTGCCAGCAAGGGACAGGGGACGACCGGGGAGCTGTTTTTT	CASKGQGTTGELFF
TRBV6-4	TRBJ2-2	NA	NA	TGTGCCACAGCCGCGACAGAGACCGGGGAGCTGTTTTTT	CATAATETGELFF
TRBV27	TRBJ2-5	NA	TRBD2	TGTGCCAGCAGTCACAAACATCTCCTAGCGGGGGATTACCAAGAGACCCAGTACTTC	CASSHKHLLAGDYQETQYF
TRBV27	TRBJ2-7	NA	TRBD1	TGTGCCAGCAGGGGACAGGGGAACCTCGGGCAGTACTTC	CASRGQGNLGQYF
TRBV6-4	TRBJ1-1	NA	NA	TGTGCCAGCAGTGAAATCGGAGGGGACACTGAAGCTTTCTTT	CASSEIGGDTEAFF
TRBV5-4	TRBJ2-7	NA	NA	TGTGCCAGCAGCTTGGAGGCAGGGGATTACGAGCAGTACTTC	CASSLEAGDYEQYF
TRBV7-3	TRBJ2-7	NA	NA	TGTGCCAGCAGCTTACAGAGCGGTCGCTCCTACGAGCAGTACTTC	CASSLQSGRSYEQYF
TRBV18	TRBJ1-6	once	TRBD1	TGTGCCAGCTCCGGGACAGAGGGAGAACCCCTCCACTTT	CASSGTEGEPLHF